The table lists the clone carrying this T cell receptor beta chain with a few counts. The CDR3 is 15 residues long. Deletions cut 7 bases from V and 4 bases from J, with 19 bases between. Germline CDR1 reads SGHVS; CDR2 reads FQNEAQ. This sample stems from a study of tumor T cells in aggressive B-cell lymphoma. Assay used: immunoSEQ multiplex PCR; TCRdb lists only in-frame clones, some missing. The sample holds 400 to 600 clones, 80% to 90% seen once. Source material: tumor tissue. This clonotype originated in an adult with diffuse large B cell lymphoma. The J gene is TRBJ1-2, the V gene TRBV7-8; D not resolved. The chain's CDR3 is CASTPIVSGPYGYTF. DNA for the CDR3: TGTGCCAGCACCCCGATTGTCAGCGGACCCTATGGCTACACCTTC.